This passage covers 4 T cell receptor beta chains from one sample sequenced in a study of blood T cells in healthy people across ages. It was with a sample-barcoded 5' primer and a J-beta primer mix that a second PCR of about 6 to 11 cycles was run. Via MiXCR, TCRdb re-called the 5' RACE reads, giving one row per CDR3 protein. The table lists roughly 560,000 distinct CDR3 sequences, approximately 25% of them singletons, with less than 9% in the top ten. These data were likewise used in another study, on T cells of mothers and their children.

Sequencing was done on a sample of blood. These receptor sequences come from a boy aged 10-17 years in good health.

The chain has TRBV20-1 and TRBJ2-5; perhaps D is TRBD1 or TRBD2 (5 bases each). CDR3 length: 15 residues. CDR1 DFQATT and CDR2 SNEGSKA come from the germline V gene (reference sequence). With 0 bases removed from V and 4 bases from J, the gap between germline ends came to 15 bases. Written as DNA, the CDR3 is TGCAGTGCTAGAGATCCCCAGGGTGGGGGAGAGACCCAGTACTTC. It is translated as CSARDPQGGGETQYF.

This clonotype has a handful of counts. The J gene is TRBJ2-7, the V gene TRBV6-6; tentatively, D is TRBD1 (6 bases). Between the trimmed V and J ends, which lost 11 bases and 3 bases, there was a span of 23 bases. This CDR3 is built from 15 residues. CDR1 is MNHNY, CDR2 SVGAGI, per germline (reference sequence). The CDR3: CASSSLSRGGYEQYF. The CDR3 nucleotides read TGTGCCTCCAGCAGTTTAAGCAGGGGCGGCTACGAGCAGTACTTC.

This clonotype was seen more than once but under ten times. J is TRBJ2-5 and V is TRBV7-2; D unclear. Trimming stripped 2 bases from V and 2 bases from J, with 12 bases between. The CDR3 totals 15 residues. From germline, CDR1 is SGHTA and CDR2 FQGNSA. The CDR3 DNA reads as TGTGCCAGCAGCTTATCTGCGGCAAGGCAAGAGACCCAGTACTTC. This encodes CASSLSAARQETQYF.

The chain recombines TRBV20-1 with TRBJ1-2; D is unclear. The CDR3 is 10 residues long. Germline values: CDR1 DFQATT, CDR2 SNEGSKA (reference sequence). The CDR3 bases are TGCAACTCGGGAGGGTATGGCTACACCTTC. Translating gives CNSGGYGYTF.